Each of the 2 T cell receptor beta chains below was sequenced from the same sample in a study of shared clonotypes between healthy human individuals. Clones were sequenced by immunoSEQ multiplex PCR, and TCRdb holds only the in-frame ones, with some missing. The table lists about 680,000 clones, 55% to 85% of them singletons. What was sequenced was memory CD4+ T cells sorted from blood. Noted subset: CD45RA-negative fraction. All receptors derive from a woman between 25 and 40 years old in good health.

This clone was observed many times. This chain connects TRBV5-8 to TRBJ1-4; D is unresolved. The V end lost 5 bases, the J end lost 0 bases, and 14 bases lay between the germline ends. Germline CDR1 reads SGHTS; CDR2 reads YDEGEE. There are 16 residues in the CDR3. The CDR3 nucleotides are TGTGCCAGCAGTTTTGGGCAGAGTGCAACTAATGAAAAACTGTTTTTT. The encoded protein is CASSFGQSATNEKLFF.

This clone appeared many times. The chain uses TRBV30 and TRBJ1-5; TRBD1 matches 9 bases. Germline values: CDR1 GTSNPN, CDR2 SVGIG (reference sequence). This CDR3 comprises 14 residues. J lost 6 bases, V lost 5 bases, and 8 bases had no gene match. The CDR3 loop reads CAWGFTGGSQPQHF. The CDR3 DNA sequence: TGTGCCTGGGGTTTCACAGGGGGCAGTCAGCCCCAGCATTTT.